This T cell receptor (beta chain) originates from a study of PD-L1 blockade in urothelial cancer. Study-level information: Patients' prior chemotherapy regimens numbered 0 to 3. General study results and limits: Tumor-linked clones in blood grew more by 3 weeks in durable-benefit patients.

With regard to this clone: Antigen specificity is unknown.

The length of the CDR3 is 21 residues. Every PCR was spiked with synthetic TCR analog templates. Using immunoSEQ multiplex PCR, the repertoire was profiled, and TCRdb retains in-frame clones only, with some absent. The sample comprises 70,000 or so clones, about 89% of which are singletons, and less than 4% rests with the top ten. Patient sample counts ranged from 1 to 8, pretreatment and on-treatment. The chain carries TRBV21-1 and TRBJ2-7; the D segment call TRBD2 is taken from the table without a DNA check. TRBV21-1 is recorded as a pseudogene. This receptor was taken from a man aged 60 to 75 with urothelial cancer. The input for sequencing was PBMCs, taken around atezolizumab (anti-PD-L1) treatment. The CDR3 region is CASSNGRCIKGRTSGNYEQYF. CDR3 sequence (DNA): TGTGCCAGCAGCAACGGTCGGTGCATTAAGGGTAGAACTAGCGGAAACTACGAGCAGTACTTC.